This passage covers 23 T cell receptor beta chains from one sample sequenced in a study of blood T cell repertoires in COVID-19. Sequenced by immunoSEQ multiplex PCR; TCRdb stores in-frame clones only, minus some. The sample contains approximately 230,000 clones, around four fifths of which appear only once. What was sequenced was peripheral blood. The receptors here all came from a woman between 35 and 50 years old with active or convalescent COVID-19.

This chain uses TRBV3-1 (or the pseudogene TRBV3-2) with TRBJ1-2, with TRBD1 identical over 8 bases. Germline CDR1 is LGHDT and CDR2 is YNNKEL (reference sequence). CDR3 length equals 13 residues. V dropped 4 bases and J dropped 8; count of bases not matched to a gene: 6. CDR3 nucleotides: TGTGCCAGCAGCCTCGGACAGGGAAACGGCTACACCTTC. Translated: CASSLGQGNGYTF.

The rearrangement uses TRBV2 and TRBJ1-5, with a tentative D call TRBD1 (5 bases). Deletions cut 2 bases from V and 1 base from J, with 9 bases between. The CDR3 spans 15 residues. Germline CDR1 and CDR2: SNHLY and FYNNEI. CDR3 residues: CASSEQGLSNQPQHF. In DNA, the CDR3 is TGTGCCAGCAGTGAACAGGGATTAAGCAATCAGCCCCAGCATTTT.

The chain carries TRBV7-9 and TRBJ1-2; TRBD1 matches at 11 bases. The CDR3 sequence is 16 residues long. Unmatched junction bases numbered 8, after V lost 4 bases and J lost 4 bases. Germline lookup yields CDR1 SEHNR and CDR2 FQNEAQ (reference sequence). The DNA of the CDR3 is TGTGCCAGCAGCTCCAGTAGGACAGGGGGCGGCTATGGCTACACCTTC. Amino acid sequence: CASSSSRTGGGYGYTF.

This clone was seen a handful of times. The same CDR3 arises from other DNA sequences in this sample as well. The chain joins TRBV2 to TRBJ1-2; 10 bases are shared with TRBD1. V was pared by 4 bases and J by 5 bases, with 4 bases of the junction left unmatched. The V gene's germline CDR1 is SNHLY and CDR2 FYNNEI. This CDR3 is built from 14 residues. The CDR3 nucleotides are TGTGCCAGCAGTGCCGGGACAGGGGATTATGGCTACACCTTC. This gives the protein CASSAGTGDYGYTF.

This clone has just one count. The V call is TRBV3-1 (or the pseudogene TRBV3-2), the J call TRBJ1-2, with 7 bases lining up with TRBD1. Unmatched junction bases numbered 12, after V lost 0 bases and J lost 5 bases. Looked up from germline, CDR1 is LGHDT and CDR2 is YNNKEL (reference sequence). There are 17 residues in the CDR3. The CDR3 bases are TGTGCCAGCAGCCAAGAGGGTAGATCACAGGGGAGGTATGGCTACACCTTC. Amino acid sequence: CASSQEGRSQGRYGYTF.

V and J are TRBV27 and TRBJ2-2, with D perhaps matching TRBD1 (7 bases). Germline V gene lookup returns CDR1 MNHEY and CDR2 SMNVEV (reference sequence). V was shortened by 5 bases and J by 4 bases, with 14 bases between the two germline ends. CDR3 length equals 15 residues. The CDR3 DNA sequence: TGTGCCAGCAGTCCACGACAGGGAGGCACCGGGGAGCTGTTTTTT. Its protein product is CASSPRQGGTGELFF.

The V and J genes are TRBV9 and TRBJ1-3, with D perhaps matching TRBD1 (5 bases). Germline values: CDR1 SGDLS, CDR2 YYNGEE. The CDR3 is 16 residues long. The V end lost 0 bases, the J end lost 2 bases, and 12 bases lay between the germline ends. CDR3 bases: TGTGCCAGCAGCGTAGATCAAGGGGCGACTGGAAACACCATATATTTT. Protein product: CASSVDQGATGNTIYF.

This sequence joins TRBV15 and TRBJ2-5; D possibly corresponds to TRBD2 (6 bases). The germline CDR1 and CDR2 sequences are LNHNV and YYDKDF (reference sequence). Trimming removed 2 bases at V and 5 bases at J, with 18 bases between. This CDR3 comprises 16 residues. The chain's CDR3 is CATSRPYRRGWETQYF. CDR3 in DNA: TGTGCCACCAGCAGACCATATCGGCGGGGCTGGGAGACCCAGTACTTC.

The gene calls are TRBV5-5 and TRBJ1-2; TRBD1 agrees at 8 bases. Looked up from germline, CDR1 is SGHKS and CDR2 is YYEKEE (reference sequence). After removal of 3 bases from V and 0 bases from J, the junction contained 1 base not matched to a gene. This CDR3 contains 14 residues. The CDR3 DNA is TGTGCCAGCAGCTGGGACAGGCCTAACTATGGCTACACCTTC. Translation: CASSWDRPNYGYTF.

This clone was counted many times. The V gene is TRBV5-5, the J gene TRBJ2-3; 10 bases are a match to TRBD1. From germline, CDR1 is SGHKS and CDR2 YYEKEE (reference sequence). Trimming removed 7 bases from V and 3 bases from J; junction bases left unmatched: 8. The CDR3 totals 15 residues. Here the CDR3 DNA reads TGTGCCAGCGGCATGACAGGGGGCGCGACAGATACGCAGTATTTT. Protein product: CASGMTGGATDTQYF. The full variable domain, rest sourced from reference TRBV5-5 and TRBJ2-3, is DAGVTQSPTHLIKTRGQQVTLRCSPISGHKSVSWYQQVLGQGPQFIFQYYEKEERGRGNFPDRFSARQFPNYSSELNVNALLLGDSALYLCASGMTGGATDTQYFGPGTRLTVL.

Worth noting for this clone: Within the sample, other DNA sequences also encode this same CDR3. The V call is TRBV19, the J call TRBJ2-5; D may be TRBD1 (6 bases). V was pared by 3 bases and J by 4 bases, with 9 bases between. This CDR3 has 13 amino acids. The germline gives CDR1 LNHDA, CDR2 SQIVND (reference sequence). Here the CDR3 DNA reads TGTGCCAGTAGTATTAGGGGGTCAGAGACCCAGTACTTC. Protein product: CASSIRGSETQYF.

This clone was seen only once. The CDR3 sequence is CASSQTSGGTDTQYF. In DNA, the CDR3 is TGTGCCAGCAGTCAGACTAGCGGGGGCACAGATACGCAGTATTTT. This sequence joins TRBV28 and TRBJ2-3; 11 bases line up with TRBD2. This CDR3 has 15 amino acids. Germline CDR1 is MDHEN and CDR2 is SYDVKM. V gave up 5 bases and J gave up 1 base; unmatched junction bases: 2.

A few counts support this clone. The chain joins TRBV10-3 to TRBJ2-7, with 9 bases lining up with TRBD1. Germline V gene lookup returns CDR1 ENHRY and CDR2 SYGVKD. J lost 5 bases, V lost 5 bases, and 4 bases had no gene match. This CDR3 contains 13 residues. The CDR3 here is CAISWDRVNEQYF. For the CDR3, the DNA is TGTGCCATCAGTTGGGACAGGGTAAACGAGCAGTACTTC.

The chain links TRBV7-9 to TRBJ2-2; 9 bases fit TRBD2. CDR3 size: 17 residues. V was clipped by 5 bases and J by 7 bases; unmatched bases: 14. Germline V gene lookup returns CDR1 SEHNR and CDR2 FQNEAQ (reference sequence). For the CDR3, the DNA is TGTGCCAGCAGCCCAAGGCCGGAGCGGGGGGCCGGCGGGGAGCTGTTTTTT. It encodes CASSPRPERGAGGELFF. The full variable domain, rest sourced from reference TRBV7-9 and TRBJ2-2, is DTGVSQNPRHKITKRGQNVTFRCDPISEHNRLYWYRQTLGQGPEFLTYFQNEAQLEKSRLLSDRFSAERPKGSFSTLEIQRTEQGDSAMYLCASSPRPERGAGGELFFGEGSRLTVL.

CDR3 nucleotides: TGTGCCAGCAACGGACAGGGCTCTGGAAACACCATATATTTT. Its translation: CASNGQGSGNTIYF. The V and J genes are TRBV19 and TRBJ1-3, with TRBD1 identical over 8 bases. The germline gives CDR1 LNHDA, CDR2 SQIVND (reference sequence). The CDR3 loop spans 14 amino acids. V shed 9 bases, J shed 0 bases, and the junction held 4 bases outside the gene matches. Combining the CDR3 with reference TRBV19 and TRBJ1-3 gives the whole variable domain DGGITQSPKYLFRKEGQNVTLSCEQNLNHDAMYWYRQDPGQGLRLIYYSQIVNDFQKGDIAEGYSVSREKKESFPLTVTSAQKNPTAFYLCASNGQGSGNTIYFGEGSWLTVV.

The chain combines TRBV5-1 with TRBJ1-2, with 8 bases matching TRBD1. From germline, CDR1 is SGHRS and CDR2 YFSETQ. The CDR3 extends over 16 amino acids. V shed 4 bases, J shed 7 bases, and the junction held 15 bases outside the gene matches. Here the CDR3 DNA reads TGCGCCAGCAGCCCGCTCCCTCTTGGACAGGGCGGTGGCTACACCTTC. Its protein product is CASSPLPLGQGGGYTF. The entire variable domain, with the rest obtained from reference TRBV5-1 and TRBJ1-2, is as follows: KAGVTQTPRYLIKTRGQQVTLSCSPISGHRSVSWYQQTPGQGLQFLFEYFSETQRNKGNFPGRFSGRQFSNSRSEMNVSTLELGDSALYLCASSPLPLGQGGGYTFGSGTRLTVV.

The J gene is TRBJ2-2, the V gene TRBV12-3 or TRBV12-4; 7 bases agree with TRBD2. The CDR3 covers 13 residues. Losses at the gene ends were 10 bases for V and 7 bases for J; bases not matched to a gene: 9. This CDR3 is CATWGGSIGELFF. CDR3 DNA: TGTGCCACCTGGGGGGGGAGCATCGGGGAGCTGTTTTTT.

The chain is built from TRBV27 and TRBJ1-6; D is undetermined. The germline V gene has CDR1 MNHEY and CDR2 SMNVEV (reference sequence). This CDR3 has 15 residues. The ends were cut back, 4 bases at V and 2 bases at J, with 9 bases in the middle. CDR3 sequence: CASSSAGAYNSPLHF. The CDR3 bases are TGTGCCAGCAGTTCTGCGGGAGCCTATAATTCACCCCTCCACTTT.

The rearrangement links TRBV25-1 to TRBJ1-5, with D perhaps TRBD1 (6 bases). Trimming removed 7 bases at V and 4 bases at J, with 8 bases between. The CDR3 loop spans 12 amino acids. The germline V gene has CDR1 MGHDK and CDR2 SYGVNS. The CDR3 spells CASTTGNQPQHF. The CDR3 coding sequence is TGTGCCAGCACCACAGGGAATCAGCCCCAGCATTTT.

The chain employs TRBV19 and TRBJ2-3; a weak D match, TRBD1 (6 bases). The CDR3 covers 15 residues. Trimming took off 4 bases at V and 2 bases at J, with 13 bases between the two ends. CDR1 is LNHDA and CDR2 is SQIVND in the germline V gene (reference sequence). The chain's CDR3 is CASSTGQIITDTQYF. The DNA for the CDR3 is TGTGCCAGTAGTACAGGACAGATAATCACAGATACGCAGTATTTT.

This clone turned up a few times. The V gene is TRBV19, the J gene TRBJ2-5, with TRBD2 identical over 9 bases. Trimming removed 7 bases from V and 4 bases from J; junction bases left unmatched: 4. The CDR3 totals 13 residues. Germline assignment: CDR1 LNHDA and CDR2 SQIVND (reference sequence). The CDR3 spells CASTASGAETQYF. CDR3 sequence (DNA): TGTGCCAGTACCGCTAGCGGGGCAGAGACCCAGTACTTC.

V gene TRBV20-1 combines with J gene TRBJ2-1, with a possible D match to TRBD2 (5 bases). The V end lost 3 bases, the J end lost 3 bases, and 15 bases lay between the germline ends. Germline V lookup: CDR1 DFQATT, CDR2 SNEGSKA (reference sequence). The length of the CDR3 is 15 residues. Here the CDR3 DNA reads TGCAGTGCTAGTGGTAGCCACGGAGGCTACAATGAGCAGTTCTTC. The encoded protein is CSASGSHGGYNEQFF.

This chain uses TRBV19 with TRBJ1-1, with D unclear. Germline-derived CDR1 and CDR2 are LNHDA and SQIVND (reference sequence). V was pared by 3 bases and J by 13 bases, with 24 bases between. The CDR3 totals 15 residues. CDR3 in amino acids: CASSMLHGIGEWLFF. CDR3 nucleotides: TGTGCCAGTAGTATGCTTCACGGGATTGGGGAATGGCTTTTCTTT.